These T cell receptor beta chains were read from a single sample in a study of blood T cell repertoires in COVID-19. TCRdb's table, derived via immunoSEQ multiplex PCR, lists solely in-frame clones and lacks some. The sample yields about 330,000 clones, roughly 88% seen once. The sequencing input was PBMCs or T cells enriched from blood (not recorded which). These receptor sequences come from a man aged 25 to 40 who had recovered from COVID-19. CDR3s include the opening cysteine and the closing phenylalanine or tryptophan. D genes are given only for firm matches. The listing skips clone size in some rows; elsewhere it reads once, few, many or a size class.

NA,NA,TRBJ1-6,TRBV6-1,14,TGTGCCAGCAGTGATGTAAGGGGTAGATCACCCCTCCACTTT,CASSDVRGRSPLHF
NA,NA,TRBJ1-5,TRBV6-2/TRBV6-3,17,TGTGCCAGCAGTTACTCGATGGGGCTTGATAGCAATCAGCCCCAGCATTTT,CASSYSMGLDSNQPQHF
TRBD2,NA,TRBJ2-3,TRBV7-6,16,TGTGCCAGCAGCTTATCTAGCGGGGTAACCCGAAATACGCAGTATTTT,CASSLSSGVTRNTQYF
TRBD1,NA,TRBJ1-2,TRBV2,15,TGTGCCAGCAGTGTGTCGGGCAGGGGGCCTTATGGCTACACCTTC,CASSVSGRGPYGYTF
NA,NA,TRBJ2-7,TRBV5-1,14,TGCGCCAGCAGCTTGGAGGCAGGGGTCTACGAGCAGTACTTC,CASSLEAGVYEQYF
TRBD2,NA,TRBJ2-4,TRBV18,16,TGTGCCAGCTCACCACCACTAGCGGGGCCCAAAAACATTCAGTACTTC,CASSPPLAGPKNIQYF
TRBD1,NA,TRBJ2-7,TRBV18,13,TGTGCCAGCTCTAGGACAGGGGGCTACGAGCAGTACTTC,CASSRTGGYEQYF
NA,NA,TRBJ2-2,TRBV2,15,TGTGCCAGCAGTGAAGAGTTTTGGGAGGCCGGGGAGCTGTTTTTT,CASSEEFWEAGELFF
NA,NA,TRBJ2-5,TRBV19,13,TGTGCCAGTTCCCCACGGGGCCAAGAGACCCAGTACTTC,CASSPRGQETQYF
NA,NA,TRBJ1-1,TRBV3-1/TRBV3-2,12,TGTGCCAGCAGCCACTCCACAGGGAGAGCTTTCTTT,CASSHSTGRAFF
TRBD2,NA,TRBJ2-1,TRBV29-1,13,TGCAGCGTCCGCGGGGGACTAAACAATGAGCAGTTCTTC,CSVRGGLNNEQFF
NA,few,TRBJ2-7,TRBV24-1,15,TGTGCCACCAGTCCTTGGGGGGGCGCGGAAGACGAGCAGTACTTC,CATSPWGGAEDEQYF
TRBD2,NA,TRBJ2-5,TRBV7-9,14,TGTGCCAGCAGCCTTGGGGGGGGTCCCGAGACCCAGTACTTC,CASSLGGGPETQYF
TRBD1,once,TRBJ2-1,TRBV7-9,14,TGTGCCAGCAGCTTAACCCCAGGGGGCAATGAGCAGTTCTTC,CASSLTPGGNEQFF
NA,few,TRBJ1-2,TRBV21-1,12,TGTGCCAGCTACGACAGGGGCCATGGCTACACCTTC,CASYDRGHGYTF
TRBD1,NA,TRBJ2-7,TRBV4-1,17,TGCGCCAGCAGCCAAGATAGGGACCGGGACAGTGGACGCGAGCAGTACTTC,CASSQDRDRDSGREQYF
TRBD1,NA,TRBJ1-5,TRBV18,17,TGTGCCAGCTCACCGGACAGGGGGCCCTATAGCAATCAGCCCCAGCATTTT,CASSPDRGPYSNQPQHF
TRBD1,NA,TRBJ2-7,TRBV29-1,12,TGCAGCGTGATACAGGGGTTCTACGAGCAGTACTTC,CSVIQGFYEQYF
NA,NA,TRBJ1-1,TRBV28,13,TGTGCCAGCAGCCCAGGGGCTTACACTGAAGCTTTCTTT,CASSPGAYTEAFF
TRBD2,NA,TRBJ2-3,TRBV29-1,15,TGCAGCGTTGAAGCCCTAGCGGGGGGCACAGATACGCAGTATTTT,CSVEALAGGTDTQYF
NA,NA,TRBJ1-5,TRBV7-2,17,TGTGCCAGCAGCTTAATGAACACTATATATAGCAATCAGCCCCAGCATTTT,CASSLMNTIYSNQPQHF
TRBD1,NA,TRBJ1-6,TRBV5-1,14,TGCGCCAGCAGCTTGGGGACAGGGCAGTCACCCCTCCACTTT,CASSLGTGQSPLHF
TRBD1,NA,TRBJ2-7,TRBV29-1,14,TGCAGCTTCGCCCGGGACAGACCCTCCTACGAGCAGTACTTC,CSFARDRPSYEQYF
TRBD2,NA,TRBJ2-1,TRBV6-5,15,TGTGCCAGCGCTAGCGGGGGCCATCCCTACAATGAGCAGTTCTTC,CASASGGHPYNEQFF
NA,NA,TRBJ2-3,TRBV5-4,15,TGTGCCAGCAGCTCGGGGACAACTAGCACAGATACGCAGTATTTT,CASSSGTTSTDTQYF
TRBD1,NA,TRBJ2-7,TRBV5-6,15,TGTGCCAGCAGCTCCTCCGGGACAGGGCTCTACGAGCAGTACTTC,CASSSSGTGLYEQYF
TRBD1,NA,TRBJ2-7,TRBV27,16,TGTGCCAGCAGTTTATCCGGGGACAGGGGGCTCTACGAGCAGTACTTC,CASSLSGDRGLYEQYF
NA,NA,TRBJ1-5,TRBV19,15,TGTGCCAGTAGTATCGAGGGTTATGGCAATCAGCCCCAGCATTTT,CASSIEGYGNQPQHF
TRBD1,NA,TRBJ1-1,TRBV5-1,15,TGCGCCAGCAGCTTGGGACAGGGGGTGGGGACTGAAGCTTTCTTT,CASSLGQGVGTEAFF
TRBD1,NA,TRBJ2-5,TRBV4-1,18,TGCGCCAGCAGCCAAAGGGGACAGGGAAGTATGTACCAAGAGACCCAGTACTTC,CASSQRGQGSMYQETQYF
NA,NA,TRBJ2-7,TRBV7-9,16,TGTGCCGTAACCACTTCGGGGGGCCCGAGCTCCTACGAGCAGTACTTC,CAVTTSGGPSSYEQYF
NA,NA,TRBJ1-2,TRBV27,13,TGTGCCAGCAGTCTGGGGGCTTTTGGTGGCTACACCTTC,CASSLGAFGGYTF
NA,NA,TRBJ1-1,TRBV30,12,TGTGCCTGGAGTGTAAAGGGGGCTGAAGCTTTCTTT,CAWSVKGAEAFF
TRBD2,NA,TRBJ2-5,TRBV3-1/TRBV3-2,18,TGTGCCAGCAGCCAAGGGAGGAATAGCGGGGCGCACCAAGAGACCCAGTACTTC,CASSQGRNSGAHQETQYF
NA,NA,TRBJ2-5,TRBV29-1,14,TGCAGCGTTGGACTACTAGACTGGAAGAAGACCCAGTACTTC,CSVGLLDWKKTQYF
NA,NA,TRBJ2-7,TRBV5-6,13,TGTGCCAGCAGCCTCGACAGTGAGTACGAGCAGTACTTC,CASSLDSEYEQYF
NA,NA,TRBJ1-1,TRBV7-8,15,TGTGCCAGCAGCTTAGTCATGCAGGGCTACCCTGAAGCTTTCTTT,CASSLVMQGYPEAFF
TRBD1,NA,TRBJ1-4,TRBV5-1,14,TGCGCCAGCCGACCCGACAGGGGAAGGGAAAAACTGTTTTTT,CASRPDRGREKLFF
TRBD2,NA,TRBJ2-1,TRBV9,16,TGTGCCAGCAGCGTAGTGGCTAGCGGGGGGCCCAATGAGCAGTTCTTC,CASSVVASGGPNEQFF
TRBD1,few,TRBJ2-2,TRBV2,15,TGTGCCAGCAGTGAACTGGCCAGGGGGACCGGGGAGCTGTTTTTT,CASSELARGTGELFF
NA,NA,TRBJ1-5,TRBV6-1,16,TGTGCCAGCAGTGAAAGGGGTGGGTATAGCAATCAGCCCCAGCATTTT,CASSERGGYSNQPQHF
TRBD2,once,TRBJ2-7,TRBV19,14,TGTGCCAGTAGTCCCGGCGGGGGGCTGGACGAGCAGTACTTC,CASSPGGGLDEQYF
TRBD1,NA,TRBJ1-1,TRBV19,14,TGTGCCGCAAGGGGCGGGACAGGGGGCACTGAAGCTTTCTTT,CAARGGTGGTEAFF
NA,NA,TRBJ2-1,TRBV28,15,TGTGCCAGCAGAACAAAAAAAAATTTGAACAATGAGCAGTTCTTC,CASRTKKNLNNEQFF
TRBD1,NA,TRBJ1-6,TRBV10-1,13,TGCGCCAGCAGTCTTGGACAGGATCGGCCCCTCCACTTT,CASSLGQDRPLHF
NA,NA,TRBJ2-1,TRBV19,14,TGTGCCAGTAAGGTTAGCGGTTCCTACAATGAGCAGTTCTTC,CASKVSGSYNEQFF
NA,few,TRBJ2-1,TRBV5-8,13,TGTGCCAGCAGCTTGGGAGCGATCGATGAGCAGTTCTTC,CASSLGAIDEQFF
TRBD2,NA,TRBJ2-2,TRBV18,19,TGTGCCAGCTCACCACCTCTAGCGGGGTCTCTTGTGAACACCGGGGAGCTGTTTTTT,CASSPPLAGSLVNTGELFF
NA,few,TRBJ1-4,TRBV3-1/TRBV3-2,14,TGTGCCAGCAGCCAAGTGGGGGCAGCCGAAAAACTGTTTTTT,CASSQVGAAEKLFF
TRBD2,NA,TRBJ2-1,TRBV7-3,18,TGTGCCAGCAGCTTAACGTTTCCGGGGACTAGCGGGAACAATGAGCAGTTCTTC,CASSLTFPGTSGNNEQFF
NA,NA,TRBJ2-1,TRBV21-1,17,TGTGCCAGCAGCAACCCAGGCGGGACAGGGGCCTACAATGAGCAGTTCTTC,CASSNPGGTGAYNEQFF
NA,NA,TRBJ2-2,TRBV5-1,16,TGCGCCAGCAGCTTCGTTTCGCGGGGGCCCACCGGGGAGCTGTTTTTT,CASSFVSRGPTGELFF
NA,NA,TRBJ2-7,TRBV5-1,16,TGCGCCAGCAGCTTGGCGCCAGGGGGGATTCGGAACGAGCAGTACTTC,CASSLAPGGIRNEQYF
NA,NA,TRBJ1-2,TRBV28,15,TGTGCCAGCAGTTTCCCCACAGGAGCTAACTATGGCTACACCTTC,CASSFPTGANYGYTF
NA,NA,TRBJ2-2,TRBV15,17,TGTGCCACCAGCGGTAGACATCCGAATCAGAACACCGGGGAGCTGTTTTTT,CATSGRHPNQNTGELFF
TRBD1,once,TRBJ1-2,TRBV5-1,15,TGCGCCAGCAGCTTGGGGGACAGGGAGGTCTATGGCTACACCTTC,CASSLGDREVYGYTF
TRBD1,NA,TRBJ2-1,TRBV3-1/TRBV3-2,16,TGTGCCAGCAGCCAAGATTGGGGACAGCCATACAATGAGCAGTTCTTC,CASSQDWGQPYNEQFF